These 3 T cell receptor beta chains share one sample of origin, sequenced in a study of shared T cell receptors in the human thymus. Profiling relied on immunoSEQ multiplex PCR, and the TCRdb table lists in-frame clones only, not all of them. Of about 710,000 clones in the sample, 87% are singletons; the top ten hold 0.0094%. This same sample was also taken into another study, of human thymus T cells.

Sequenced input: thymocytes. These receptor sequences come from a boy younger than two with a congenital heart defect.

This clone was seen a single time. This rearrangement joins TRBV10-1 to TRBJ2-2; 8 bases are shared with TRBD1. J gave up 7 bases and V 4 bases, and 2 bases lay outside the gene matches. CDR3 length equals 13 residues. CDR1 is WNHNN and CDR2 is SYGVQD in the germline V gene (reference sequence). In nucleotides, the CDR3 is TGCGCCAGCAGTGGACAGGGGAGCGGGGAGCTGTTTTTT. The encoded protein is CASSGQGSGELFF.

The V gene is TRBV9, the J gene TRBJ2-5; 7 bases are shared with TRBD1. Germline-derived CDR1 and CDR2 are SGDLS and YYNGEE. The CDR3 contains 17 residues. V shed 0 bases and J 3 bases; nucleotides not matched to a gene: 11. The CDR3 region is CASSVERNRQGEETQYF. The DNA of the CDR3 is TGTGCCAGCAGCGTAGAAAGGAACAGGCAGGGGGAAGAGACCCAGTACTTC.

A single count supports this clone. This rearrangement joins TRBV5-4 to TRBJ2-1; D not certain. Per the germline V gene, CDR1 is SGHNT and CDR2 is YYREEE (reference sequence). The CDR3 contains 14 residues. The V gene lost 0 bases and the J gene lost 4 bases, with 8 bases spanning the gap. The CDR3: CASSLVAGYNEQFF. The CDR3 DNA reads TGTGCCAGCAGCTTGGTGGCAGGTTACAATGAGCAGTTCTTC.